The entry that follows covers one TCR beta chain sequence. Its antigen is still unknown. A read error may produce the germline difference seen at one junction end. This sample is part of a study of CD8 T cells in ankylosing spondylitis. From the 5' RACE reads, TCRdb called clonotypes with MiXCR, one entry per CDR3 protein. Of approximately 140,000 distinct CDR3 sequences listed, approximately 44% are singletons. Whole-study findings and limits: A TCR beta motif made of 7 to 9 highly homologous variants seemed typical of ankylosing spondylitis blood.

There are 13 residues in the CDR3. Germline CDR1 reads LGHNA; CDR2 reads YSLEER. This sequence originates from a male donor with ankylosing spondylitis. The chain uses TRBV4-3 and TRBJ2-1; D is possibly TRBD2 (5 bases). The sample comprised synovial fluid, either unsorted or a sorted T cell fraction (not recorded which). CDR3 in DNA: TGCGCCAGCAGCCAAGATCTGCTAGCCACGGCCATCTTC. Its translation: CASSQDLLATAIF.